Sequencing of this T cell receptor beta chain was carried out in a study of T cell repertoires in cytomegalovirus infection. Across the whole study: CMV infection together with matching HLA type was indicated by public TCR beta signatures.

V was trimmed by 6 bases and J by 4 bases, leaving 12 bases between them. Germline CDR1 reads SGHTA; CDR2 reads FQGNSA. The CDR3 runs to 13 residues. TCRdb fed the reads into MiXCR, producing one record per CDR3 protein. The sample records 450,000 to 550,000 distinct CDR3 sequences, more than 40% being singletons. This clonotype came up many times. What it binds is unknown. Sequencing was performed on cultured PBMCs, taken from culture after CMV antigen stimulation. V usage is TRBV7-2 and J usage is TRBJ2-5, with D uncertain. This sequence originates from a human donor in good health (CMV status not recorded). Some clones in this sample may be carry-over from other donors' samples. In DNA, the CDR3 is TGTGCCAGCAGTCCCCTGGGCCGAGAGACCCAGTACTTC. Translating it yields CASSPLGRETQYF.